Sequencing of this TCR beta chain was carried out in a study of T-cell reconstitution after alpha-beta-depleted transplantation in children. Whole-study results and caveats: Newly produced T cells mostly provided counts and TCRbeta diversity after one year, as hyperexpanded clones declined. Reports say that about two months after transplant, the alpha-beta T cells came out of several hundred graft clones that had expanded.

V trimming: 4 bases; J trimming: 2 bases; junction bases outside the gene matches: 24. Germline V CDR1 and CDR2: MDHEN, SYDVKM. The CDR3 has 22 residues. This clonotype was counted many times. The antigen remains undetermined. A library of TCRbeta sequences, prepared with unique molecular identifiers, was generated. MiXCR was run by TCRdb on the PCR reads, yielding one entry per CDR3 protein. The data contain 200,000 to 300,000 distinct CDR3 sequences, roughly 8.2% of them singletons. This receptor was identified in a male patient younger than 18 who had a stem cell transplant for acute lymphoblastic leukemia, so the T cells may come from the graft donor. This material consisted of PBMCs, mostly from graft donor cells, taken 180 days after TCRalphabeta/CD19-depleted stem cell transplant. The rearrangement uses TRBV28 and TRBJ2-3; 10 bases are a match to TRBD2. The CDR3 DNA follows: TGTGCCAGCAGTTACTACTGGGAGGGGGGGGCTAGCGGGAGCCTATACACAGATACGCAGTATTTT. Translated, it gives CASSYYWEGGASGSLYTDTQYF.